Listed below are T cell receptor beta chains from one sample, sequenced in a study of blood T cell repertoires in COVID-19. Method: immunoSEQ multiplex PCR; TCRdb's copy keeps in-frame clones and lacks some. The sample holds 80,000 to 95,000 clones, roughly 90% seen once. The sequenced sample was peripheral blood. The receptor source for this set is a man aged 50-60 years with active or convalescent COVID-19. Both conserved end residues are part of each CDR3. The order of the fields is clone size, D gene, J gene, V gene, CDR3 DNA, CDR3 protein. D genes are given only for firm matches. The size of a clone is reported for some rows only, either as once, few or many, or as a class for expanded clones.

clone_size: -; d_call: TRBD1; j_call: TRBJ1-6; v_call: TRBV19; cdr3_nt: TGTGCCAGTAGTATCCGGGACAGTAATTCACCCCTCCACTTT; cdr3_aa: CASSIRDSNSPLHF
clone_size: -; d_call: -; j_call: TRBJ1-1; v_call: TRBV5-1; cdr3_nt: TGCGCCAGCAGCTTCCTCGGGGGGAACACTGAAGCTTTCTTT; cdr3_aa: CASSFLGGNTEAFF
clone_size: -; d_call: -; j_call: TRBJ1-4; v_call: TRBV7-2; cdr3_nt: TGTGCCAGCAGCCCTACCCCCGGGACACTTAATGAAAAACTGTTTTTT; cdr3_aa: CASSPTPGTLNEKLFF
clone_size: -; d_call: TRBD2; j_call: TRBJ2-3; v_call: TRBV6-5; cdr3_nt: TGTGCCAGCAGGGCGGGAGTCCCCACAGATACGCAGTATTTT; cdr3_aa: CASRAGVPTDTQYF
clone_size: -; d_call: -; j_call: TRBJ2-6; v_call: TRBV11-2; cdr3_nt: TGTGCCAGCAGCTTAGTTTTCACACCTGGGGCCAACGTCCTGACTTTC; cdr3_aa: CASSLVFTPGANVLTF
clone_size: -; d_call: TRBD1; j_call: TRBJ1-4; v_call: TRBV6-5; cdr3_nt: TGTGCCAGCAGTCAGGGGGACAGGGTGGGAGAAAAACTGTTTTTT; cdr3_aa: CASSQGDRVGEKLFF
clone_size: -; d_call: -; j_call: TRBJ1-4; v_call: TRBV7-2; cdr3_nt: TGTGCCAGCAGCCCATCAGGAATCGGGGCAACTAATGAAAAACTGTTTTTT; cdr3_aa: CASSPSGIGATNEKLFF
clone_size: few; d_call: -; j_call: TRBJ1-1; v_call: TRBV28; cdr3_nt: TGTGCCAGCAGTTCCACAGGCGTCCTTTTGGAAGCTTTCTTT; cdr3_aa: CASSSTGVLLEAFF
clone_size: -; d_call: TRBD2; j_call: TRBJ2-3; v_call: TRBV5-4; cdr3_nt: TGTGCCAGCAGCTTGTTCGGGGAGGGTCTAGATACGCAGTATTTT; cdr3_aa: CASSLFGEGLDTQYF
clone_size: -; d_call: -; j_call: TRBJ1-5; v_call: TRBV2; cdr3_nt: TGTGCCAGCAGGGCCCGGTCAGGGCTAATTCAGCCCCAGCATTTT; cdr3_aa: CASRARSGLIQPQHF
clone_size: few; d_call: TRBD1; j_call: TRBJ2-2; v_call: TRBV10-3; cdr3_nt: TGTGCCATCAACTTCAGGGGGACAGCGGATGCCGGGGAGCTGTTTTTT; cdr3_aa: CAINFRGTADAGELFF
clone_size: -; d_call: -; j_call: TRBJ1-5; v_call: TRBV2; cdr3_nt: TGTGCCAGCAGTGAGGAGGGATCGGGTCAGCCCCAGCATTTT; cdr3_aa: CASSEEGSGQPQHF
clone_size: -; d_call: TRBD1; j_call: TRBJ2-5; v_call: TRBV19; cdr3_nt: TGTGCCAGTAGTATTTTGGGACAGGGTTCGGAGACCCAGTACTTC; cdr3_aa: CASSILGQGSETQYF
clone_size: -; d_call: -; j_call: TRBJ1-2; v_call: TRBV19; cdr3_nt: TGTGCCAGTAGTATAGGGCAGGGTGCCACCGGTGGCTACACCTTC; cdr3_aa: CASSIGQGATGGYTF
clone_size: -; d_call: TRBD1; j_call: TRBJ1-6; v_call: TRBV6-2/TRBV6-3; cdr3_nt: TGTGCCAGCAGCGACAACCCGGGACAGTTAAGCTCCTATAATTCACCCCTCCACTTT; cdr3_aa: CASSDNPGQLSSYNSPLHF
clone_size: -; d_call: -; j_call: TRBJ2-1; v_call: TRBV5-6; cdr3_nt: TGTGCCAGCAGCTTGACTACGGGTTATAATGAGCAGTTCTTC; cdr3_aa: CASSLTTGYNEQFF
clone_size: few; d_call: TRBD1; j_call: TRBJ2-1; v_call: TRBV4-1; cdr3_nt: TGCGCCAGCAGCCAAGATCGGACAGGGGCCTACAATGAGCAGTTCTTC; cdr3_aa: CASSQDRTGAYNEQFF
clone_size: once; d_call: TRBD2; j_call: TRBJ2-1; v_call: TRBV11-3; cdr3_nt: TGTGCCAGCAGCCAGACTAGCGGAGTTTACAATGAGCAGTTCTTC; cdr3_aa: CASSQTSGVYNEQFF
clone_size: -; d_call: -; j_call: TRBJ2-2; v_call: TRBV11-2; cdr3_nt: TGTGCCAGCAGCATCTCAACCGGAGGAGACACCGGGGAGCTGTTTTTT; cdr3_aa: CASSISTGGDTGELFF
clone_size: once; d_call: -; j_call: TRBJ2-7; v_call: TRBV7-2; cdr3_nt: TGTGCCAGCAACAACAGGGACCCCGACTCCTACGAGCAGTACTTC; cdr3_aa: CASNNRDPDSYEQYF
clone_size: -; d_call: -; j_call: TRBJ2-3; v_call: TRBV24-1; cdr3_nt: TGTGCCACCTTACACAGGGACACAGATACGCAGTATTTT; cdr3_aa: CATLHRDTDTQYF
clone_size: -; d_call: -; j_call: TRBJ1-2; v_call: TRBV18; cdr3_nt: TGTGCCAGCTCACCCGCGAAGGGAGGGGACTATGGCTACACCTTC; cdr3_aa: CASSPAKGGDYGYTF
clone_size: -; d_call: TRBD2; j_call: TRBJ2-7; v_call: TRBV10-3; cdr3_nt: TGTGCCATCAGTGAGTCGGGGACTAGAACCTACGAGCAGTACTTC; cdr3_aa: CAISESGTRTYEQYF
clone_size: -; d_call: TRBD2; j_call: TRBJ2-1; v_call: TRBV18; cdr3_nt: TGTGCCAGCTCAGCGGGAGCTCGTATAGGATACAATGAGCAGTTCTTC; cdr3_aa: CASSAGARIGYNEQFF
clone_size: -; d_call: -; j_call: TRBJ1-2; v_call: TRBV7-6; cdr3_nt: TGTGCCAGCAGCAGCCCTCTTCTAACCGGGACTGCTGGCTACACCTTC; cdr3_aa: CASSSPLLTGTAGYTF
clone_size: once; d_call: TRBD1; j_call: TRBJ2-2; v_call: TRBV5-1; cdr3_nt: TGCGCCAGCAGCACCGGGACAGGGTTCACCGGGGAGCTGTTTTTT; cdr3_aa: CASSTGTGFTGELFF
clone_size: -; d_call: TRBD1; j_call: TRBJ1-6; v_call: TRBV5-1; cdr3_nt: TGCGCCAGCAGCCCGGGACAGGGGGTGGAAAATTCACCCCTCCACTTT; cdr3_aa: CASSPGQGVENSPLHF
clone_size: -; d_call: -; j_call: TRBJ2-3; v_call: TRBV9; cdr3_nt: TGTGCCAGCAGCGTAGTGCAGGGGTTTGGCACAGATACGCAGTATTTT; cdr3_aa: CASSVVQGFGTDTQYF
clone_size: -; d_call: -; j_call: TRBJ1-3; v_call: TRBV6-5; cdr3_nt: TGTGCCAGCAGACGAGCCAGGGTTAGTGGAAACACCATATATTTT; cdr3_aa: CASRRARVSGNTIYF
clone_size: -; d_call: -; j_call: TRBJ1-2; v_call: TRBV7-8; cdr3_nt: TGTGCCAGCAGCTTAGGACAGCCCTATGGCTACACCTTC; cdr3_aa: CASSLGQPYGYTF
clone_size: once; d_call: -; j_call: TRBJ2-1; v_call: TRBV10-1; cdr3_nt: TGCGCCAGCAGTGAGTCGGGGGACACCAATGAGCAGTTCTTC; cdr3_aa: CASSESGDTNEQFF
clone_size: few; d_call: -; j_call: TRBJ1-5; v_call: TRBV24-1; cdr3_nt: TGTGCCACCAGTGATTTGGGCGGGACCCAGCATTTT; cdr3_aa: CATSDLGGTQHF
clone_size: -; d_call: TRBD1; j_call: TRBJ2-5; v_call: TRBV19; cdr3_nt: TGTGCCAGTAGTAGAAGACAGGGGCGCCAAGAGACCCAGTACTTC; cdr3_aa: CASSRRQGRQETQYF
clone_size: -; d_call: -; j_call: TRBJ1-5; v_call: TRBV11-2; cdr3_nt: TGTGCCAGCAGCTTGGGCAGAAGCAATCAGCCCCAGCATTTT; cdr3_aa: CASSLGRSNQPQHF
clone_size: -; d_call: TRBD2; j_call: TRBJ2-3; v_call: TRBV3-1/TRBV3-2; cdr3_nt: TGTGCCAGCAGCTCCAGGGGGGGACTAGCGGGAGGCGGAGATACGCAGTATTTT; cdr3_aa: CASSSRGGLAGGGDTQYF
clone_size: -; d_call: -; j_call: TRBJ2-1; v_call: TRBV7-6; cdr3_nt: TGTGCCAGCAGCCAACAGAGGGCGGGAAGCTCCTACAATGAGCAGTTCTTC; cdr3_aa: CASSQQRAGSSYNEQFF
clone_size: -; d_call: -; j_call: TRBJ2-5; v_call: TRBV7-8; cdr3_nt: TGTGCCAGCAGCTTACAGACAGGCCCCCTAGGAGAGACCCAGTACTTC; cdr3_aa: CASSLQTGPLGETQYF
clone_size: -; d_call: TRBD1; j_call: TRBJ1-1; v_call: TRBV9; cdr3_nt: TGTGCCAGCAGCGCGCCGGGACAGGGGGGCAACACTGAAGCTTTCTTT; cdr3_aa: CASSAPGQGGNTEAFF
clone_size: -; d_call: TRBD1; j_call: TRBJ2-1; v_call: TRBV9; cdr3_nt: TGTGCCAGCAGCGCTCGGACAGGCACCAACGATGAGCAGTTCTTC; cdr3_aa: CASSARTGTNDEQFF
clone_size: -; d_call: TRBD1; j_call: TRBJ2-1; v_call: TRBV29-1; cdr3_nt: TGCAGCGTTCTAGACAGGGGGCCGGTGCATGAGCAGTTCTTC; cdr3_aa: CSVLDRGPVHEQFF
clone_size: -; d_call: TRBD2; j_call: TRBJ2-1; v_call: TRBV9; cdr3_nt: TGTGCCAGCAGCGTGACTAGCGGGAGGTCAAATGAGCAGTTCTTC; cdr3_aa: CASSVTSGRSNEQFF
clone_size: -; d_call: -; j_call: TRBJ2-3; v_call: TRBV19; cdr3_nt: TGTGCCAGTAGTATAGGGCAGGGCCACACAGATACGCAGTATTTT; cdr3_aa: CASSIGQGHTDTQYF
clone_size: -; d_call: TRBD1; j_call: TRBJ1-2; v_call: TRBV4-1; cdr3_nt: TGCGCCAGCAGACTGGTAAACCGGGACAGTAATGGCTACACCTTC; cdr3_aa: CASRLVNRDSNGYTF
clone_size: -; d_call: -; j_call: TRBJ2-1; v_call: TRBV6-5; cdr3_nt: TGTGCCAGCAGCCAGATGAATGAGCAGTTCTTC; cdr3_aa: CASSQMNEQFF
clone_size: -; d_call: TRBD1; j_call: TRBJ2-1; v_call: TRBV5-1; cdr3_nt: TGCGCCAGCAGCTTCGACAGGGTAAACAATGAGCAGTTCTTC; cdr3_aa: CASSFDRVNNEQFF
clone_size: few; d_call: -; j_call: TRBJ1-1; v_call: TRBV14; cdr3_nt: TGTGCCAGCAGCCCCAAGAGAAACACTGAAGCTTTCTTT; cdr3_aa: CASSPKRNTEAFF
clone_size: -; d_call: TRBD1; j_call: TRBJ2-1; v_call: TRBV11-2; cdr3_nt: TGTGCCAGCAGCCCTCAGACAGGGCCGAGCTCCTACAATGAGCAGTTCTTC; cdr3_aa: CASSPQTGPSSYNEQFF
clone_size: -; d_call: TRBD1; j_call: TRBJ1-2; v_call: TRBV28; cdr3_nt: TGTGCCAGCAGTTCGGGTGGACAGGCGGATGGCTATGGCTACACCTTC; cdr3_aa: CASSSGGQADGYGYTF
clone_size: -; d_call: TRBD1; j_call: TRBJ1-1; v_call: TRBV10-3; cdr3_nt: TGTGCCAGCTCCACAGGGGTGAACACTGAAGCTTTCTTT; cdr3_aa: CASSTGVNTEAFF
clone_size: once; d_call: -; j_call: TRBJ1-2; v_call: TRBV5-5; cdr3_nt: TGTGCCAGCAGAACAGACACGAACTATGGCTACACCTTC; cdr3_aa: CASRTDTNYGYTF
clone_size: -; d_call: -; j_call: TRBJ2-3; v_call: TRBV6-5; cdr3_nt: TGTGCCAGCGGGCGCGGCACAGATACGCAGTATTTT; cdr3_aa: CASGRGTDTQYF